These 14 T cell receptor beta chains share one sample of origin, sequenced in a study of T cells in Graves' hyperthyroidism and ophthalmopathy. Amplified TCR beta CDR3 regions came from RNA transcripts. The HTBI primer set drove a first-round RT-PCR of the TCR CDR3. TCRdb re-derived calls from the multiplex PCR reads in MiXCR, one entry per CDR3 protein. The profile shows more than 550,000 distinct CDR3 sequences, 45% of them singletons. The sample taken for sequencing was peripheral blood or thyroid tissue (not recorded which). These receptors all stem from an adult man with Graves' disease, either hyperthyroidism or ophthalmopathy (not recorded which).

The chain couples TRBV9 to TRBJ1-5, with D maybe TRBD1 (5 bases). CDR3 length equals 13 residues. Trimming took off 5 bases at V and 11 bases at J, with 17 bases between the two ends. CDR1 SGDLS and CDR2 YYNGEE come from the germline V gene. The DNA of the CDR3 is TGTGCCAGCAGTCCAGGGTGGGACGAGACCCAGCATTTT. It translates to CASSPGWDETQHF.

There are many counts of this clonotype. The chain joins TRBV2 to TRBJ1-2; possibly TRBD1 for D (6 bases). V was shortened by 0 bases and J by 4 bases, with 15 bases between the two germline ends. Germline V gene data show CDR1 as SNHLY and CDR2 as FYNNEI. There are 16 residues in the CDR3. CDR3 bases: TGTGCCAGCAGTGAAGCCACAGGGCTATACGGCTATGGCTACACCTTC. As protein: CASSEATGLYGYGYTF.

The sample holds a few counts of this clonotype. The V and J genes are TRBV10-3 and TRBJ1-1; 9 bases match TRBD1. This CDR3 contains 14 residues. Germline trimming cut 6 bases from V and 8 bases from J; bases unmatched to any gene: 10. The germline gives CDR1 ENHRY, CDR2 SYGVKD. The CDR3, as DNA: TGTGCCATCAGCACAGTGGACAGGGGTAGGGAAGCTTTCTTT. It is translated as CAISTVDRGREAFF.

The CDR3 sequence is CASSTTGTGDGNTIYF. The DNA of the CDR3 is TGTGCCAGCAGCACAACCGGGACAGGGGATGGAAACACCATATATTTT. The genes are TRBV7-9 and TRBJ1-3; 10 nucleotides match TRBD1. The length of the CDR3 is 16 residues. After removal of 5 bases from V and 3 bases from J, the junction contained 7 bases not matched to a gene. Looked up from germline, CDR1 is SEHNR and CDR2 is FQNEAQ (reference sequence).

Points on this clonotype: Possible read error: a much larger clone is one base away. The gene calls are TRBV9 and TRBJ2-2; possible D gene TRBD2, 5 bases. The CDR3 is 15 residues long. V lost 0 bases and J lost 4, with 10 bases in between. Germline CDR1 and CDR2: SGDLS and YYNGEE. CDR3 bases: TGTGCCAGCAGCGTAGCAGCGGTGGTCACCGGGGAGCTGTTTTTT. Translation gives CASSVAAVVTGELFF.

This clonotype was detected a few times. This chain joins TRBV19 and TRBJ2-3; TRBD2 matches at 7 bases. Germline-derived CDR1 and CDR2 are LNHDA and SQIVND (reference sequence). The CDR3 is 13 residues long. V lost 3 bases, J lost 4 bases, and 1 base stayed unmatched. The DNA for the CDR3 is TGTGCCAGTAGTATTCTAGCGGCAGATACGCAGTATTTT. Encoded protein: CASSILAADTQYF.

This clonotype was recorded at least ten times. V is TRBV10-3 and J is TRBJ2-5; TRBD1 might be the D (5 bases). Germline V gene sequence: CDR1 ENHRY, CDR2 SYGVKD. This CDR3 region has 14 residues. V was trimmed by 6 bases and J by 4 bases, leaving 15 bases between them. CDR3 coding DNA: TGTGCCATCAGGGAACCAGGGAACCTAGAGACCCAGTACTTC. Amino acids: CAIREPGNLETQYF.

A note on this clonotype: In this CDR3 the conserved last residue, phenylalanine or tryptophan, is missing, so a read error is likely. The limits of the CDR3 on the DNA are not certain, so only TCRdb's listed CDR3 is given. The chain combines TRBV7-9 with TRBJ2-7. Germline values: CDR1 SEHNR, CDR2 FQNEAQ (reference sequence). From its first to its last residue, the CDR3 has 8 amino acids. The CDR3 loop is CASSPLLT.

This clonotype has a handful of counts. The rearrangement links TRBV3-1 to TRBJ1-5; no firm D call. Germline loops: CDR1 LGHDT, CDR2 YNNKEL (reference sequence). V lost 4 bases to trimming and J lost 4 bases, with 8 bases between them. CDR3 length: 13 residues. Here the CDR3 DNA reads TGTGCCAGCAGCCCACACACGAATCAGCCCCAGCATTTT. Residues: CASSPHTNQPQHF.

The chain joins TRBV24-1 to TRBJ1-5; D remains ambiguous. V lost 5 bases and J lost 14, with 21 bases in between. Germline V gene data show CDR1 as KGHDR and CDR2 as SFDVKD. This CDR3 has 14 residues. CDR3 nucleotides: TGTGCCACCAGTGCGTCCGGACCCTCCGGCAATGAGCATTTT. Residues: CATSASGPSGNEHF.

Ten or more counts support this clonotype. This rearrangement joins TRBV5-1 to TRBJ1-1, with TRBD1 identical over 9 bases. Germline CDR1 and CDR2: SGHRS and YFSETQ. There are 17 residues in the CDR3. J gave up 1 base and V 3 bases, and 10 bases lay outside the gene matches. This chain's CDR3 is CASSSTMGTGRNTEAFF. The CDR3 region has the DNA TGCGCCAGCAGCTCGACGATGGGGACAGGGCGGAACACTGAAGCTTTCTTT.

This clonotype has only one observation. The chain carries TRBV2 and TRBJ1-6; TRBD1 aligns across 7 bases. Germline values: CDR1 SNHLY, CDR2 FYNNEI. Trimming at V came to 6 bases and at J to 15 bases, leaving 5 bases not matched to a gene. The CDR3 length is 11 residues. The CDR3 bases are TGTGCCAGCAGCCGGACAGGACGCCTCCACTTT. Translated: CASSRTGRLHF.

This clonotype has just a few counts. The chain carries TRBV6-5 and TRBJ2-5, with 7 positions matching TRBD1. The CDR3 totals 13 residues. The junction had 6 bases not matched to a gene; V was cut back by 6 bases and J by 5 bases. CDR1 and CDR2 from the germline V gene are MNHEY and SVGAGI. In DNA, the CDR3 is TGTGCCAGCAGGGAACAGGGGTCGGAGACCCAGTACTTC. It encodes CASREQGSETQYF.

As for this clonotype: In this CDR3 the conserved last residue, phenylalanine or tryptophan, is missing, so a read error is likely. The DNA is omitted, as the CDR3 cannot be located on it reliably, and the CDR3 follows TCRdb's listing. The V call is TRBV15, the J call TRBJ2-5; TRBD1 reflects the table's D call only, with no check against the DNA. The V gene's germline CDR1 is LNHNV and CDR2 YYDKDF (reference sequence). The CDR3 adds up to 16 amino acids, both ends counted. This CDR3 reads CATSRGQGFAGYTFGS.